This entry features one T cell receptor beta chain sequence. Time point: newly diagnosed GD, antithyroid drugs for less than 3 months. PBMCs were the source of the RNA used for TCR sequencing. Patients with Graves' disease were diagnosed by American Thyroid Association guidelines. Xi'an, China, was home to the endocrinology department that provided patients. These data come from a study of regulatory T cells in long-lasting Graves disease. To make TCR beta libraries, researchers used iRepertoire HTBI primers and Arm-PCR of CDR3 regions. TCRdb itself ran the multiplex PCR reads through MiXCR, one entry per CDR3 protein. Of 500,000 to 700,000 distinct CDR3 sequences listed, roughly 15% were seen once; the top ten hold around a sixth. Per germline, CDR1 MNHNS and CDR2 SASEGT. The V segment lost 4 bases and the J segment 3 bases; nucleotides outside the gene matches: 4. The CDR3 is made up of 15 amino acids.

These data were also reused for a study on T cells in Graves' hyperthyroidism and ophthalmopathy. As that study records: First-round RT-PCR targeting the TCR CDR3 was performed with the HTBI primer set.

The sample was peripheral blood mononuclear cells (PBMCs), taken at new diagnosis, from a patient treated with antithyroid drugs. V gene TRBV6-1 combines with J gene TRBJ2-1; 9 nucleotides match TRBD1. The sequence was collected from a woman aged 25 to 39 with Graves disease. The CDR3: CASSVRDRVYNEQFF. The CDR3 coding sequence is TGTGCCAGCAGTGTCCGGGACAGGGTCTACAATGAGCAGTTCTTC.